The text below deals with one T cell receptor beta chain. This clonotype was seen a handful of times. The antigen it binds to is not known. Per-base quality was not reported, and no clone a single base away is much larger than it. The data originate from a study of regulatory T cells in long-lasting Graves disease (TCRdb year 2021). For the study in its entirety: Persistent Graves' disease was defined as persistently positive TSH receptor autoantibodies together with antithyroid drug treatment for over 5 years. Peripheral blood TCR sequencing and RNA sequencing compared persistent Graves' disease patients with newly diagnosed Graves' disease patients. The study was conducted in China and was registered as a clinical trial. A total of around 35 samples underwent TCR sequencing: approximately 13 from persistent and around 20 from newly diagnosed Graves' disease patients. Persistent Graves' disease patients in the clinical cohort had taken antithyroid drugs for roughly ten years on average.

The label giving this sample's time point can be read as: persistent/refractory GD, antithyroid drugs over 5 years with positive TRAb. For both TCR sequencing and RNA sequencing, RNA was extracted from PBMCs in TRIzol. The diagnosis of Graves' disease followed American Thyroid Association guidelines. Patients were recruited from an endocrinology department in Xi'an, China. From each patient, around 9 milliliters of peripheral blood was collected into an EDTA anticoagulant tube. Ficoll Paque Plus density gradient separation was used to isolate PBMCs, and no further T cell sorting was done. An Agilent 2100 Bioanalyzer and agarose gel were used to assess RNA quality, and a NanoDrop 2000 was used to measure RNA concentration. Reading from cysteine to phenylalanine, the CDR3 counts 15 amino acids. The read is trimmed to its CDR3 DNA, 45 bases read in frame from base 1. CDR1 and CDR2, looked up from the germline V gene, are MDHEN and SYDVKM. V is trimmed back by 6 bases and J by 2 bases, and the junction contains 6 bases that no gene match accounts for.

To prepare the library, multiplex PCR was applied. TCRdb records Illumina HiSeq 4000 as the sequencer. CDR3 regions were amplified by Arm-PCR with iRepertoire HTBI primers to construct TCR beta libraries. Before sequencing, the PCR products went through gel purification. The study's own analysis went as follows. Across samples, roughly 60 TRBV and approximately 15 TRBJ segments were identified and used for gene usage analysis of CDR3 amino acid clonotypes. COPE and FqMerger were used to merge filtered high-quality paired reads into contigs. Contigs were aligned with BLAST to IMGT TRBV, TRBD and TRBJ reference genes, and CDR3 was defined per IMGT. Any clonotype with a frequency above 0.1% was counted as a highly expanded clone. Shannon entropy was used to measure repertoire diversity, and the Gini coefficient was used to measure V-J evenness. A clonotype was considered public if more than one individual shared it. TCRdb handled the public reads itself, with Q25 trimming in fastp and clone calling in MiXCR, and kept productive beta chains. Every entry covers one CDR3 protein and lists the most common genes and DNA from its rows. V and J calls and clone size were set by TCRdb, not the authors. This sample lists about 470,000 distinct CDR3 sequences; 20% to 25% were detected once. About 6.6% of the sample goes to the ten largest clones.

What the research found in general, with its limitations: Only the TCR beta chain was sequenced and analyzed. Persistent Graves' disease patients showed lower TCR Shannon entropy and fewer highly expanded clones than newly diagnosed patients, suggesting clonal expansion. The small sample size was acknowledged by the authors as a limitation that may reduce accuracy. More public clonotypes were shared among persistent patients (fewer than 3,000) than among newly diagnosed patients (roughly 1,000). Peripheral blood alone was examined, since thyroid tissue, which constituted the primary lesion, could not be accessed. Persistent disease showed preferential use of TRBV28, TRBJ1-2 and TRBJ2-5, whereas newly diagnosed disease favored TRBV20-1 and TRBJ2-1.

The clonotype was recovered from a female donor with Graves disease. The starting material was peripheral blood mononuclear cells (PBMCs), obtained when the disease was refractory, from a patient treated with antithyroid drugs. The chain is made from TRBV28 and TRBJ2-2, and 7 bases in between align with TRBD2. The bases are TGTGCCAGCAGGGGGGGGACTCCTAACACCGGGGAGCTGTTTTTT. Its amino acids are CASRGGTPNTGELFF.